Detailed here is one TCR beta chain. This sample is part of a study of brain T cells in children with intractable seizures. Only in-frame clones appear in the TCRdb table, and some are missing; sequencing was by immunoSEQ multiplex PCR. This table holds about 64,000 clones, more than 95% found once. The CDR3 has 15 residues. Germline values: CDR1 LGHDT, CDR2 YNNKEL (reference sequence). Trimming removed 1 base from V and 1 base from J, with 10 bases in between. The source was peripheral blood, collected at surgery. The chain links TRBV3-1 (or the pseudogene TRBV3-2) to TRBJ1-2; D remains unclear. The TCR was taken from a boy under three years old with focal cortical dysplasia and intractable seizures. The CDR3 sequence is CASSQGVGVNYGYTF. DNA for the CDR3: TGTGCCAGCAGCCAAGGGGTCGGGGTTAACTATGGCTACACCTTC.